The source of this TCR beta chain is a study of PD-1 blockade in classical Hodgkin lymphoma (TCRdb year 2020). In terms of the full investigation: Nivolumab dosing was 3 mg/kg intravenously every 2 weeks, continuing until either disease progression or unacceptable toxicity. The study used TCR beta sequencing and CyTOF to define a peripheral blood immune signature of response to PD-1 blockade in classical Hodgkin lymphoma.

This clone appeared a few times. Its target antigen remains unknown. No clone much larger than this one lies a single base away; base qualities are absent. Genomic DNA was extracted with the Qiagen DNeasy kit from unsorted PBMCs and from negatively selected CD4+ and CD8+ fractions. Using primers that anneal to V and J segments, immunoSEQ multiplex PCR amplified the TCR beta CDR3 regions. A synthetic immune receptor repertoire was used to minimize amplification bias, and remaining bias was computationally removed after sequencing. The published analysis was carried out like this. Repertoire diversity was quantified as the Shannon entropy index using custom Python scripts. Unsorted, CD4+ and CD8+ repertoires were analyzed separately, except in combined analyses where CD4+ and CD8+ sequences were merged in silico. Clonal expansion was defined as a frequency increase of at least 2-fold after treatment compared with C1D1, and clones undetected at baseline were assigned a pseudocount of 0.5. Clones with 0 or 1 copy at C1D1 were defined as singleton clones, while clones with 2 or more copies were defined as non-singleton clones. Clones expanded in unsorted samples were labelled as CD4+, CD8+ or unknown by matching protein sequences in sorted samples from the same patient. Wilcoxon tests on paired samples were used to test changes in diversity from C1D1 to C4D1. TCRdb provides this immuneACCESS table in a form limited to in-frame rearrangements. Some clones are lacking; in checked studies, under half of them reflect an unresolved V gene, and why the rest are absent is not known. The V and J calls and clone size were taken over from that table, and D and trimming were inferred from the DNA. Counted in this sample were about 94,000 clones; 89% of them appeared once. The ten largest clones represent around a tenth of the sample.

Between the V and J ends, shortened by 6 bases and 0 bases respectively, the junction contains 6 bases. The germline V gene gives CDR1 as MNHNS and CDR2 as SASEGT. The CDR3 sequence holds 13 residues, the cysteine and phenylalanine included. The only DNA kept is the CDR3, 39 bases in frame from the first base. The sample's time point label, decoded: cycle 2 day 1 (C2D1) of nivolumab. All trial patients had relapsed after autologous stem cell transplantation, with cohorts A, B and C differing in prior brentuximab vedotin exposure. A total of 50 to 70 patients with relapsed/refractory classical Hodgkin lymphoma made up the trial cohort, and each patient's best overall response was complete response, partial response or progressive disease. Trial patients were treated with single-agent nivolumab in the multi-cohort phase II CheckMate 205 trial. An independent review committee assessed best overall response using the 2007 International Working Group response criteria. Trial PBMCs were collected immediately before nivolumab initiation (C1D1) and during therapy at cycle 2 day 1 and cycle 4 day 1. Peripheral blood was collected in 8 mL Vacutainer Cell Preparation Tubes, from which PBMCs were isolated by centrifugation and then cryopreserved.

Results and caveats for the whole study, not just this receptor: Diversity was lower in patients who began nivolumab less than 1 year after ASCT, so these patients were left out of later analyses to avoid confounding by immune reconstitution. CD4+ but not CD8+ TCR diversity rose significantly by C4D1 (p=0.0027 vs p=0.16), most apparent in complete responders (p=0.02). Trial patients achieving complete response had baseline diversity similar to newly diagnosed patients, whereas partial responders and progressors had significantly lower diversity. Only a single clinical trial cohort was studied, and what caused the repertoire differences, possibly disease activity or prior therapy, remained undefined. Baseline TCR diversity was reported to be lower in newly diagnosed patients than in healthy donors, and even lower in relapsed/refractory patients.

The TCR sequence derives from a human donor with classical Hodgkin lymphoma. The source was peripheral blood mononuclear cells (PBMCs), collected before the second cycle of nivolumab. The V and J segments used are TRBV6-1 and TRBJ2-1; no confident D gene assignment can be made. The CDR3 reads CASSQSSYNEQFF. The DNA reads as follows: TGTGCCAGCAGCCAGAGCTCCTACAATGAGCAGTTCTTC.